The clone carrying this T cell receptor beta chain was detected only a few times. The CDR3 covers 12 residues. The germline V and J ends were trimmed by 0 bases and 6 bases, with 7 bases remaining between them. The germline gives CDR1 SGHDT, CDR2 YYEEEE. The data are from a study of T cells after yellow fever vaccination. Via MiXCR, TCRdb re-called the 5' RACE reads, giving one row per CDR3 protein. The sample has some 49,000 distinct CDR3 sequences, over 5.5% seen once. General observations from the study: Primary-vaccination clones mostly resurfaced post-booster (less than 98% CD4, roughly 87% CD8). Few clonotypes appeared in both CD4 and CD8 compartments.

The receptor was derived from a man aged 30-40 years who received the YFV17D yellow fever vaccine. This sequence joins TRBV5-6 and TRBJ2-7; no reliable D call. The source material was PBMCs, either bulk or a sorted T-cell subset (CD4+, CD8+, memory, or dextramer-sorted; not recorded which), sampled 45 days after the yellow fever booster vaccination. The CDR3 spells CASSLVRSEQYF. Here the CDR3 DNA reads TGTGCCAGCAGCTTGGTCCGGAGCGAGCAGTACTTC. Drawing the rest from reference TRBV5-6 and TRBJ2-7, the complete variable domain is DAGVTQSPTHLIKTRGQQVTLRCSPKSGHDTVSWYQQALGQGPQFIFQYYEEEERQRGNFPDRFSGHQFPNYSSELNVNALLLGDSALYLCASSLVRSEQYFGPGTRLTVT.